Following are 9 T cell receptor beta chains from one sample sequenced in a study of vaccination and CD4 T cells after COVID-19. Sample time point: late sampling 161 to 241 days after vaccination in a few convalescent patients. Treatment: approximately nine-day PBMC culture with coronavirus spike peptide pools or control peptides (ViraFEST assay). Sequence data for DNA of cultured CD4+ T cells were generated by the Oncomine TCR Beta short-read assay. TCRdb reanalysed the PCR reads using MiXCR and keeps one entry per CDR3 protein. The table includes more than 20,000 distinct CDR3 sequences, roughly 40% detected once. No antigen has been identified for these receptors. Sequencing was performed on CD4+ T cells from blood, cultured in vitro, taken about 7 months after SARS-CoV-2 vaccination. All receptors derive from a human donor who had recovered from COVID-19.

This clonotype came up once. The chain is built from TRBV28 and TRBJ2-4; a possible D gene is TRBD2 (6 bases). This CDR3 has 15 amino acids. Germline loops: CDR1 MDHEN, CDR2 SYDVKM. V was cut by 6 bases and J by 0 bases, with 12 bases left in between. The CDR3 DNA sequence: TGTGCCAGCAGAGCTCCGGGACTAGCCAAAAACATTCAGTACTTC. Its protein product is CASRAPGLAKNIQYF.

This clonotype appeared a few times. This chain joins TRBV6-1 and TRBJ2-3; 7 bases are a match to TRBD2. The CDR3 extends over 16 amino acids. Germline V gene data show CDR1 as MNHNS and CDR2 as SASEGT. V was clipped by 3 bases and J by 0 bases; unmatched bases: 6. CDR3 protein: CASSDVPAGSTDTQYF. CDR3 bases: TGTGCCAGCAGTGATGTCCCAGCGGGAAGCACAGATACGCAGTATTTT.

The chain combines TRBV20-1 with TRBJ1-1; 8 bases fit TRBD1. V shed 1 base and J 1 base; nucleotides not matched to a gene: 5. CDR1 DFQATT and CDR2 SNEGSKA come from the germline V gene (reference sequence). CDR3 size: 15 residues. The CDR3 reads CSARAADRENTEAFF. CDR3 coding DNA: TGCAGTGCTAGAGCGGCGGACAGGGAGAACACTGAAGCTTTCTTT.

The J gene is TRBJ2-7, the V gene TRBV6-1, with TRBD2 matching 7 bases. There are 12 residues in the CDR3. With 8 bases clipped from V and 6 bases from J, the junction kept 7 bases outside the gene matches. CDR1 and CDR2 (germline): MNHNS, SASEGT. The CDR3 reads CASSRSGGEQYF. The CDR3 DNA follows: TGTGCCAGCTCAAGGTCGGGGGGCGAGCAGTACTTC.

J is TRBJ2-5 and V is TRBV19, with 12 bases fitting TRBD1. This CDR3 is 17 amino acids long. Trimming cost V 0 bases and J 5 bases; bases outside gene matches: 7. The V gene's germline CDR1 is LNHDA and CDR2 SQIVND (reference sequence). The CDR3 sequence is CASSIDHRDRGLETQYF. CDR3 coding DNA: TGTGCCAGTAGTATAGATCATCGGGACAGGGGGCTTGAGACCCAGTACTTC.

The CDR3 region is CASSSQRDGYNEQFF. The DNA of the CDR3 is TGTGCCAGCAGCTCACAGCGGGACGGCTACAATGAGCAGTTCTTC. The chain is built from TRBV28 and TRBJ2-1, with 7 bases fitting TRBD2. The V gene's germline CDR1 is MDHEN and CDR2 SYDVKM. The CDR3 loop spans 15 amino acids. V gave up 6 bases and J gave up 3 bases; unmatched junction bases: 8.

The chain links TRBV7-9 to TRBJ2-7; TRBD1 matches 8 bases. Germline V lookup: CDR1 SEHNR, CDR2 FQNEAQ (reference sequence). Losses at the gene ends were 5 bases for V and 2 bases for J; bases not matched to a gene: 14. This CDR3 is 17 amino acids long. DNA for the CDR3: TGTGCCAGCAGCCCGGGTAATACCGGGACAGGAGCCTACGAGCAGTACTTC. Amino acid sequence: CASSPGNTGTGAYEQYF.

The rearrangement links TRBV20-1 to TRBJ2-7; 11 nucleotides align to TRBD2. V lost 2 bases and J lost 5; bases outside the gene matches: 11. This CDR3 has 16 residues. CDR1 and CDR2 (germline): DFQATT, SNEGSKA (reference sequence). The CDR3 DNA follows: TGCAGTGCTAGAAACCCGGCGGGTAGCGGGAGGGACGAGCAGTACTTC. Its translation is CSARNPAGSGRDEQYF.

CDR3 coding DNA: TGCAGTGCTAGACAACAGGGCCCGAACACTGAAGCTTTCTTT. Encoded protein: CSARQQGPNTEAFF. The V and J genes are TRBV20-1 and TRBJ1-1; possibly TRBD1 for D (6 bases). CDR3 size: 14 residues. Germline V gene lookup returns CDR1 DFQATT and CDR2 SNEGSKA (reference sequence). Trimming took off 2 bases at V and 1 base at J, with 11 bases between the two ends.